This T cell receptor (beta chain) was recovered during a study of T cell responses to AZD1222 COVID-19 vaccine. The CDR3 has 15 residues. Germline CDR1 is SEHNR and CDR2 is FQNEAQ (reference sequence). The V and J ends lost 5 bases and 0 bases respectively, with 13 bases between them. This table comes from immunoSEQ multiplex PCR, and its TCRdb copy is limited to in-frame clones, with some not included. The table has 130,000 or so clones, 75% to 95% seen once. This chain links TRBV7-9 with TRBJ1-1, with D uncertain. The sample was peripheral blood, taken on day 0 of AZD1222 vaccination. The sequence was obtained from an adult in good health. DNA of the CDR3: TGTGCCAGCAGCCCGAGCTCAGCCTTGAACACTGAAGCTTTCTTT. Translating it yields CASSPSSALNTEAFF. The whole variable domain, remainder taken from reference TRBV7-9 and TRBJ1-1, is DTGVSQNPRHKITKRGQNVTFRCDPISEHNRLYWYRQTLGQGPEFLTYFQNEAQLEKSRLLSDRFSAERPKGSFSTLEIQRTEQGDSAMYLCASSPSSALNTEAFFGQGTRLTVV.